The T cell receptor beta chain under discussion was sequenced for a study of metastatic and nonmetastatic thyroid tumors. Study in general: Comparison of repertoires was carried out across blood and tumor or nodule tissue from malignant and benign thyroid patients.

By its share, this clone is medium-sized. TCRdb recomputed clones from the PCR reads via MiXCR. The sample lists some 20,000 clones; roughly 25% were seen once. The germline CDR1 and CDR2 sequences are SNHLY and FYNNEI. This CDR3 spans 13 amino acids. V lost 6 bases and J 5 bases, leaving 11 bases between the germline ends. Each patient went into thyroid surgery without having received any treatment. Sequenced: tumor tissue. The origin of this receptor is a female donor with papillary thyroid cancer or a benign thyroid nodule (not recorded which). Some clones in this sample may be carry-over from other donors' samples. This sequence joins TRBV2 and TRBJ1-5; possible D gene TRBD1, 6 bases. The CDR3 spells CASRGQRDQPQHF. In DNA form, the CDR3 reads TGTGCCAGCAGAGGACAGAGGGATCAGCCCCAGCATTTT.